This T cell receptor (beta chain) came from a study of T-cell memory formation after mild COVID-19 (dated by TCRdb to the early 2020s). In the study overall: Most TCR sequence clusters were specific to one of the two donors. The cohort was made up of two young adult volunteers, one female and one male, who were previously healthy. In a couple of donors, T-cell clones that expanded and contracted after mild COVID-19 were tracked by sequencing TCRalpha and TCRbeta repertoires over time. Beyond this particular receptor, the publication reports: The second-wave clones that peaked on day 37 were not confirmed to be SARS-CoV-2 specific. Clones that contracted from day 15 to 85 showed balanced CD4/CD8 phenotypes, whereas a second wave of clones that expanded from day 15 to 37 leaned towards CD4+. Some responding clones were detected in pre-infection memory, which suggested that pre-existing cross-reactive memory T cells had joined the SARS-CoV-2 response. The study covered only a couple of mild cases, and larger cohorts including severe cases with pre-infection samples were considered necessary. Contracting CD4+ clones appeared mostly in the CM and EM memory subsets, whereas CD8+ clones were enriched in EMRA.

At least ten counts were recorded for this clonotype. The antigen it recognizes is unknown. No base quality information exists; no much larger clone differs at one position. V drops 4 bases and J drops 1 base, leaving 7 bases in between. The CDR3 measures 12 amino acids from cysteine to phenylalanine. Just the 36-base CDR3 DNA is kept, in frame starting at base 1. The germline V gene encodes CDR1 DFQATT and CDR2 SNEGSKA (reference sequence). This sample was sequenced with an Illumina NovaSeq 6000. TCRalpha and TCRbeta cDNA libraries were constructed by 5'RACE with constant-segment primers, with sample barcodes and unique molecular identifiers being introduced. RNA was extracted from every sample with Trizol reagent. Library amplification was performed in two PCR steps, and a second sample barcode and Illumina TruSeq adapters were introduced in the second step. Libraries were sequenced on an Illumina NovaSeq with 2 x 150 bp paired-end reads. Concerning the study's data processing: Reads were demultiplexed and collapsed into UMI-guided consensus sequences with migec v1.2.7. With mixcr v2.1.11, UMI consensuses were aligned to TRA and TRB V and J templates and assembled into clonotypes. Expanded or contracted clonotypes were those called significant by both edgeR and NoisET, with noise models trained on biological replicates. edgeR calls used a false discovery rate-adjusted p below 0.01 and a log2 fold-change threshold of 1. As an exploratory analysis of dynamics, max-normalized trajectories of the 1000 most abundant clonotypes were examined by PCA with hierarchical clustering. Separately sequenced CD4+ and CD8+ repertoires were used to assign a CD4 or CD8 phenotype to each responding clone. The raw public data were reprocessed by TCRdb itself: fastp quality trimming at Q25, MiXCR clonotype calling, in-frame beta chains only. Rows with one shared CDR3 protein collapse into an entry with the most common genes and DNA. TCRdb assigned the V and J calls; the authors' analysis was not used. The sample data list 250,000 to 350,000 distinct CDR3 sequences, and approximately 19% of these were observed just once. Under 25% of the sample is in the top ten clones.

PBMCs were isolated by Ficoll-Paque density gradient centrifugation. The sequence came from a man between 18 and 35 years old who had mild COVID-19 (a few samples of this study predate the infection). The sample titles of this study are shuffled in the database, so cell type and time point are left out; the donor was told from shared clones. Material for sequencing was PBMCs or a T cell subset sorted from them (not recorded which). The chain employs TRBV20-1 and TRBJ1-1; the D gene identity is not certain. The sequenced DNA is TGCAGTGCTATAGAGACGAACACTGAAGCTTTCTTT. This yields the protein CSAIETNTEAFF.